This entry is about one T cell receptor (beta chain). These data are taken from a study of blood T cell repertoires in COVID-19. Study as a whole: Samples came from the United States, Italy and Spain, spanning acute and convalescent COVID-19. T cells, B-cell-depleted T cells, or PBMCs provided the cDNA or gDNA that served as material.

In the original workflow: Amplification of reference gene primers was used by the study to estimate nucleated cell counts. Libraries were prepared by immunoSEQ multiplex PCR; TCRdb keeps only in-frame clonotypes and omits some of them. The V and J calls and clone size were taken over from that table, and D and trimming were inferred from the DNA. This table holds around 110,000 clones, around 80% found once. This CDR3 is built from 15 residues. Per germline, CDR1 GTSNPN and CDR2 SVGIG (reference sequence). J was trimmed by 3 bases and V by 0 bases; bases with no gene match: 6. Source material: peripheral blood. The genes are TRBV30 and TRBJ2-7; 9 bases line up with TRBD2. The clonotype was recovered from a woman in her sixties with acute or convalescent COVID-19. The CDR3 spells CAWSVWLAGNYEQYF. Here the CDR3 DNA reads TGTGCCTGGAGTGTGTGGCTAGCGGGGAACTACGAGCAGTACTTC.